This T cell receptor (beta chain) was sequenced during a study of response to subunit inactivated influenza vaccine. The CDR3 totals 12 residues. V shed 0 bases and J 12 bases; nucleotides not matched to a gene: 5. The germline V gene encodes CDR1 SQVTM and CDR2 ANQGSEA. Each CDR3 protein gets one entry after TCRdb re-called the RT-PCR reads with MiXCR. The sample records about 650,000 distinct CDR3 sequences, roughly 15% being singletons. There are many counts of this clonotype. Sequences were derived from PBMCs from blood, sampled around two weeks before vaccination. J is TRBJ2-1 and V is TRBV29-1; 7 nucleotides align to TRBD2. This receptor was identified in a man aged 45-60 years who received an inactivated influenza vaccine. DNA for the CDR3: TGCAGCGTTGAAGATGCTTGGGGGGGGCAGTTCTTC. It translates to CSVEDAWGGQFF.